These 28 T cell receptor beta chains share one sample of origin, sequenced in a study of a mutant IDH1 vaccine in newly diagnosed glioma. These receptors' antigens are unknown. Sequencing was performed with immunoSEQ multiplex PCR; in TCRdb, only in-frame clones are kept and a portion is missing. The sample yields 55,000 to 65,000 clones, approximately 81% seen once. Noted time point: week 35, safety follow-up. Mutant IDH1 20-mer peptide, at 300 ug, made up each vaccine dose, with topical imiquimod. The material sequenced was PBMCs, taken from a glioma patient whose treatment included an IDH1 peptide vaccine. These receptors were collected from a man under 40 with glioma.

The V call is TRBV15, the J call TRBJ2-6; tentatively, D is TRBD2 (6 bases). Germline V gene sequence: CDR1 LNHNV, CDR2 YYDKDF (reference sequence). CDR3 length: 16 residues. The V gene lost 0 bases and the J gene lost 2 bases, with 8 bases spanning the gap. The CDR3 region is CATSRDRGAGANVLTF. As DNA, the CDR3 is TGTGCCACCAGCAGAGATCGCGGGGCTGGGGCCAACGTCCTGACTTTC.

V gene TRBV29-1 combines with J gene TRBJ2-7, with unresolved D. Germline V gives CDR1 SQVTM, CDR2 ANQGSEA. Trimming pared 5 bases from V and 7 bases from J, leaving 12 bases between. The CDR3 is made up of 11 amino acids. In DNA, the CDR3 is TGCAGCGTTTCGCCCCCTCTTGAGCAGTACTTC. Its protein product is CSVSPPLEQYF.

The gene calls are TRBV5-1 and TRBJ2-5; D ambiguous. V lost 4 bases and J 1 base, leaving 14 bases between the germline ends. The CDR3 loop spans 15 amino acids. Germline CDR1 reads SGHRS; CDR2 reads YFSETQ. The CDR3, as DNA: TGCGCCAGCAGCCCCGGACCCGATAGCCAAGAGACCCAGTACTTC. This encodes CASSPGPDSQETQYF.

The J gene is TRBJ2-2, the V gene TRBV6-1, with a weak D call TRBD2 (6 bases). Germline CDR1 reads MNHNS; CDR2 reads SASEGT. The ends were cut back, 5 bases at V and 3 bases at J, with 10 bases in the middle. CDR3 length: 14 amino acids. The DNA of the CDR3 is TGTGCCAGCAGTAGGCGGGACTACACCGGGGAGCTGTTTTTT. The encoded protein is CASSRRDYTGELFF.

The rearrangement uses TRBV30 and TRBJ1-1, with D possibly TRBD1 on 6 matching bases. The V end lost 4 bases, the J end lost 2 bases, and 14 bases lay between the germline ends. The CDR3 runs to 14 residues. Germline V gene lookup returns CDR1 GTSNPN and CDR2 SVGIG (reference sequence). CDR3 in amino acids: CAWNEQGLNTEAFF. The CDR3 nucleotides read TGTGCCTGGAACGAACAGGGTTTAAACACTGAAGCTTTCTTT.

The rearrangement uses TRBV7-6 and TRBJ2-7; D unclear. Germline CDR1 is SGHVS and CDR2 is FNYEAQ. The CDR3 length is 14 residues. V was cut by 1 base and J by 7 bases, with 14 bases left in between. The CDR3 region is CASSLEALAREQYF. CDR3 bases: TGTGCCAGCAGCTTAGAGGCCTTAGCTCGTGAGCAGTACTTC.

The chain links TRBV2 to TRBJ2-7; 12 bases fit TRBD2. V shed 6 bases, J shed 1 base, and the junction held 7 bases outside the gene matches. This CDR3 is built from 16 residues. The germline V gene has CDR1 SNHLY and CDR2 FYNNEI. CDR3 amino acids: CASRPRTSGVSYEQYF. Here the CDR3 DNA reads TGTGCCAGCAGACCCCGGACTAGCGGGGTTTCCTACGAGCAGTACTTC. Combining the CDR3 with reference TRBV2 and TRBJ2-7 gives the whole variable domain EPEVTQTPSHQVTQMGQEVILRCVPISNHLYFYWYRQILGQKVEFLVSFYNNEISEKSEIFDDQFSVERPDGSNFTLKIRSTKLEDSAMYFCASRPRTSGVSYEQYFGPGTRLTVT.

J is TRBJ2-5 and V is TRBV5-4, with 9 bases lining up with TRBD2. The J segment lost 2 bases and the V segment lost 4 bases, leaving 6 bases of the junction unmatched. The CDR3 is made up of 15 amino acids. Germline CDR1 and CDR2: SGHNT and YYREEE (reference sequence). As DNA, the CDR3 is TGTGCCAGCAGCGGGGGGACTAGCCTACAAGAGACCCAGTACTTC. Its protein is CASSGGTSLQETQYF.

The V call is TRBV7-2, the J call TRBJ2-1; maybe TRBD2 (6 bases). Germline CDR1 reads SGHTA; CDR2 reads FQGNSA. This CDR3 is 14 amino acids long. Trimming pared 0 bases from V and 10 bases from J, leaving 13 bases between. The CDR3 sequence is CASSLAGGPPEQFF. As DNA, the CDR3 is TGTGCCAGCAGCTTAGCGGGGGGTCCTCCGGAGCAGTTCTTC.

The V and J genes are TRBV29-1 and TRBJ2-6; 11 nucleotides agree with TRBD1. The CDR3 spans 16 residues. Unmatched junction bases numbered 8, after V lost 6 bases and J lost 4 bases. Germline V gene data show CDR1 as SQVTM and CDR2 as ANQGSEA. The DNA for the CDR3 is TGCAGCGTCAAAGGACAGGGGGCGTTAGGGGCCAACGTCCTGACTTTC. Protein: CSVKGQGALGANVLTF.

The chain carries TRBV2 and TRBJ1-3; D not resolved. The CDR3 runs to 17 residues. Germline lookup yields CDR1 SNHLY and CDR2 FYNNEI. V was clipped by 6 bases and J by 0 bases, with 18 bases between them. CDR3 sequence reads: CASSETNKQISGNTIYF. The CDR3 DNA reads TGTGCCAGCAGCGAAACGAACAAACAAATCTCTGGAAACACCATATATTTT.

The gene calls are TRBV5-1 and TRBJ1-1, with a tentative D call TRBD1 (6 bases). V lost 4 bases, J lost 0 bases, and 7 bases lay in between. Germline CDR1 is SGHRS and CDR2 is YFSETQ. The CDR3 is made up of 13 amino acids. CDR3 loop: CASSGGLNTEAFF. The CDR3 nucleotides read TGCGCCAGCAGCGGGGGGCTGAACACTGAAGCTTTCTTT.

V gene TRBV11-3 combines with J gene TRBJ2-5; D might be TRBD1 or TRBD2, each matching 5 bases. Per the germline V gene, CDR1 is SGHNT and CDR2 is YENEEA. CDR3 size: 14 residues. Trimming stripped 3 bases from V and 5 bases from J, with 13 bases between. CDR3 bases: TGTGCCAGCAGCTTGTACGGGGCAGGGGAGACCCAGTACTTC. This codes for CASSLYGAGETQYF.

CDR3 region: CASSPLGGDTEAFF. The CDR3 coding sequence is TGTGCCAGCAGCCCCCTTGGGGGAGACACTGAAGCTTTCTTT. V gene TRBV13 combines with J gene TRBJ1-1; tentative D call: TRBD1 (5 bases). V dropped 5 bases and J dropped 3 bases, with 13 bases sitting between them. The CDR3 runs 14 residues. CDR1 and CDR2 from the germline V gene are PRHDT and FYEKMQ (reference sequence).

The rearrangement joins TRBV27 to TRBJ2-5; D may be TRBD1 or TRBD2 (7 bases each). Germline V lookup: CDR1 MNHEY, CDR2 SMNVEV (reference sequence). Trimming shortened V by 0 bases and J by 5 bases, and 13 bases separated the two germline ends. This CDR3 region has 15 residues. CDR3 region: CASSLSHRGGETQYF. CDR3 DNA sequence: TGTGCCAGCAGTTTATCGCACAGGGGAGGGGAGACCCAGTACTTC.

J is TRBJ2-3 and V is TRBV10-3, with D unresolved. The CDR3 sequence is 14 residues long. V gave up 3 bases and J gave up 2 bases, with 9 bases separating them. CDR1 is ENHRY and CDR2 is SYGVKD in the germline V gene. CDR3 sequence reads: CAISDRLFTDTQYF. Written as DNA, the CDR3 is TGTGCCATCAGTGATCGGCTATTCACAGATACGCAGTATTTT.

The genes are TRBV11-2 and TRBJ1-3; D gene uncertain. CDR3 length: 19 residues. Trimming left V 1 base short and J 9 bases short, with 28 bases between. The V gene's germline CDR1 is SGHAT and CDR2 FQNNGV. The CDR3 DNA sequence: TGTGCCAGCAGCTTAGGGTGGCGAGGCCCTCGCTCGGACGGCGGCACCATATATTTT. Its protein product is CASSLGWRGPRSDGGTIYF.

This rearrangement joins TRBV9 to TRBJ2-1, with 10 bases identical to TRBD2. In germline, CDR1 is SGDLS, CDR2 YYNGEE. The CDR3 covers 15 residues. The V segment lost 6 bases and the J segment 8 bases; nucleotides outside the gene matches: 11. CDR3 protein: CASTPIAGGRDEQFF. The CDR3 DNA reads as TGTGCCAGCACACCGATAGCGGGGGGCCGGGATGAGCAGTTCTTC.

The rearrangement joins TRBV7-9 to TRBJ1-5; TRBD1 matches 10 bases. The CDR3 sequence is 15 residues long. The germline gives CDR1 SEHNR, CDR2 FQNEAQ (reference sequence). V dropped 3 bases and J dropped 4; count of bases not matched to a gene: 3. This chain's CDR3 is CASSLGTGVNQPQHF. The DNA of the CDR3 is TGTGCCAGCAGCTTGGGGACAGGGGTGAATCAGCCCCAGCATTTT.

V and J are TRBV4-1 and TRBJ1-5; 8 nucleotides line up with TRBD1. The V gene end was trimmed by 1 base and the J gene end by 7 bases; junction bases not matched to a gene: 6. The germline gives CDR1 MGHRA, CDR2 YSYEKL. The CDR3 has 15 residues. CDR3 amino acids: CASSQGGTGRQPQHF. Written as DNA, the CDR3 is TGCGCCAGCAGCCAAGGTGGGACAGGTCGGCAGCCCCAGCATTTT.

This rearrangement joins TRBV7-8 to TRBJ1-5; 8 positions match TRBD1. V was pared by 3 bases and J by 2 bases, with 9 bases of the junction left unmatched. In germline, CDR1 is SGHVS, CDR2 FQNEAQ. CDR3 length: 17 amino acids. The CDR3 sequence: CASSFTRTGKGNQPQHF. DNA for the CDR3: TGTGCCAGCAGCTTCACCCGGACAGGGAAGGGCAATCAGCCCCAGCATTTT.

This chain connects TRBV19 to TRBJ1-5, with no clear D. The CDR3 is made up of 15 amino acids. Trimming stripped 3 bases from V and 0 bases from J, with 9 bases between. The germline V gene encodes CDR1 LNHDA and CDR2 SQIVND (reference sequence). CDR3 sequence: CASSIVYYSNQPQHF. The CDR3, as DNA: TGTGCCAGTAGTATTGTCTATTATAGCAATCAGCCCCAGCATTTT. Using reference TRBV19 and TRBJ1-5 for the parts outside the CDR3, the full variable domain is DGGITQSPKYLFRKEGQNVTLSCEQNLNHDAMYWYRQDPGQGLRLIYYSQIVNDFQKGDIAEGYSVSREKKESFPLTVTSAQKNPTAFYLCASSIVYYSNQPQHFGDGTRLSIL.

The V gene is TRBV30, the J gene TRBJ2-4, with TRBD1 matching over 10 bases. The CDR3 runs to 19 residues. J was trimmed by 0 bases and V by 2 bases; bases with no gene match: 13. The V gene's germline CDR1 is GTSNPN and CDR2 SVGIG (reference sequence). The chain's CDR3 is CAWSSSGTGVLLAKNIQYF. The CDR3 DNA is TGTGCCTGGAGTTCATCCGGGACAGGGGTCCTACTAGCCAAAAACATTCAGTACTTC.

V gene TRBV27 combines with J gene TRBJ1-5; 8 bases are shared with TRBD1. The CDR3 length is 14 residues. J gave up 6 bases and V 5 bases, and 6 bases lay outside the gene matches. Per the germline V gene, CDR1 is MNHEY and CDR2 is SMNVEV (reference sequence). The CDR3 nucleotides are TGTGCCAGCAGTCGCCAGGGGGCTGGTCAGCCCCAGCATTTT. This codes for CASSRQGAGQPQHF.

The chain couples TRBV2 to TRBJ1-2; 7 nucleotides line up with TRBD1. Germline CDR1 reads SNHLY; CDR2 reads FYNNEI. The V gene end was trimmed by 4 bases and the J gene end by 2 bases; junction bases not matched to a gene: 1. The CDR3 runs to 13 residues. Here the CDR3 reads CASSATGNYGYTF. The CDR3 DNA sequence: TGTGCCAGCAGTGCGACAGGGAACTATGGCTACACCTTC.

The V gene is TRBV11-2, the J gene TRBJ1-1, with 7 bases that match TRBD1. The V and J ends lost 3 bases and 4 bases, in that order; junction bases with no gene match: 2. Per the germline V gene, CDR1 is SGHAT and CDR2 is FQNNGV. This CDR3 spans 13 amino acids. CDR3 sequence (DNA): TGTGCCAGCAGCTTTACAGGGGTCACTGAAGCTTTCTTT. The encoded protein is CASSFTGVTEAFF.

Only one count was recorded for this clone. The gene calls are TRBV18 and TRBJ1-2; D not resolved. The CDR3 is made up of 15 amino acids. Germline V gives CDR1 KGHSH, CDR2 LQKENI. Trimming took off 0 bases at V and 0 bases at J, with 8 bases between the two ends. The chain's CDR3 is CASSPPNGPNYGYTF. The CDR3 nucleotides read TGTGCCAGCTCACCACCGAACGGACCTAACTATGGCTACACCTTC. Based on the CDR3 plus reference TRBV18 and TRBJ1-2, the full variable domain is NAGVMQNPRHLVRRRGQEARLRCSPMKGHSHVYWYRQLPEEGLKFMVYLQKENIIDESGMPKERFSAEFPKEGPSILRIQQVVRGDSAAYFCASSPPNGPNYGYTFGSGTRLTVV.

The chain employs TRBV7-2 and TRBJ1-4; weak D call: TRBD1 (5 bases). From germline, CDR1 is SGHTA and CDR2 FQGNSA. Deletions cut 1 base from V and 10 bases from J, with 13 bases between. The CDR3 totals 14 residues. The CDR3 coding sequence is TGTGCCAGCAGCTTAGAGGGACTCCTCGGAAAACTGTTTTTT. It yields the protein CASSLEGLLGKLFF.